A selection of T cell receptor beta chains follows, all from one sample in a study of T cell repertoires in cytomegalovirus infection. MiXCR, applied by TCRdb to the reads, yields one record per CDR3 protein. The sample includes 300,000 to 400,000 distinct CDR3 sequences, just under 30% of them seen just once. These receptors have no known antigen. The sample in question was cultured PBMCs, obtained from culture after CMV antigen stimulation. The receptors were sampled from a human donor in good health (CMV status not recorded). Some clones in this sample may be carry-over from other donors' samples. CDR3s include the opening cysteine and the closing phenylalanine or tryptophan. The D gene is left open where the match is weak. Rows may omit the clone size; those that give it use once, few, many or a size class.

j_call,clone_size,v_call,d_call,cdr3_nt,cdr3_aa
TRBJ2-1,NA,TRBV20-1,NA,TGCAGTGCTAGAGGACCGTCCAATGAGCAGTTCTTC,CSARGPSNEQFF
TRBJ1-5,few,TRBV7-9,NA,TGTGCCAGCAGCTTAGCGTTAAATACATATAGCAATCAGCCCCAGCATTTT,CASSLALNTYSNQPQHF
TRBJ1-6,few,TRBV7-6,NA,TGTGCCAGCAGCTTAGGACAATTTGGCTCACCCCTCCACTTT,CASSLGQFGSPLHF
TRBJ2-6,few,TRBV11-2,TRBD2,TGTGCCAGCAGCTTGGGGACCGGACTAGCGGCAAATAAGGCCAACGTCCTGACTTTC,CASSLGTGLAANKANVLTF
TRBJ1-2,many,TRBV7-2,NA,TGTGCCAGCAGCCCCAGTTCCGGGACAATCTATGGCTACACCTTC,CASSPSSGTIYGYTF
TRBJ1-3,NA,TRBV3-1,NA,TGTGCCAGCAGCCCCCGGACGGACTCTGGAAACACCATATATTTT,CASSPRTDSGNTIYF
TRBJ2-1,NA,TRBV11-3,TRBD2,TGTGCCAGCAGCTCTAGCGGAGATGGGGACAATGAGCAGTTCTTC,CASSSSGDGDNEQFF
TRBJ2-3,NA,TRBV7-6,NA,TGTGCCAGCAACCTTGCGGGGGCCACAGATACGCAGTATTTT,CASNLAGATDTQYF
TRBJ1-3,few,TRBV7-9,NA,TGTGCCAGCATCCCTGACACAGGCTCTGGAAACACCATATATTTT,CASIPDTGSGNTIYF
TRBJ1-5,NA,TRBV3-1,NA,TGTGCCAGCAGCCAAAGAGGGGCCTACAATCAGCCCCAGCATTTT,CASSQRGAYNQPQHF
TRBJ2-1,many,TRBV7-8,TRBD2,TGTGCCAGCAGCAGTAGCGGGTTCCCCTACAATGAGCAGTTCTTC,CASSSSGFPYNEQFF
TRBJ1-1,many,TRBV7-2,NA,TGTGCCAGCAGCTTAGCGATGCAGATGAACACTGAAGCTTTCTTT,CASSLAMQMNTEAFF
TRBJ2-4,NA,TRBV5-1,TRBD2,TGCGCCAACTTACCCGGGGGACTAAAGAAAAACATTCAGTACTTC,CANLPGGLKKNIQYF
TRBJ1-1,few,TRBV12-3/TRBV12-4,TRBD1,TGTGCCAGCGGCCTTGAGGGGGCAGCCGAAGCTTTCTTT,CASGLEGAAEAFF
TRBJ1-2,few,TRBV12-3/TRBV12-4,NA,TGTGCCAGCAGTTTGGGCAGGGTTAATGGCTACACCTTC,CASSLGRVNGYTF
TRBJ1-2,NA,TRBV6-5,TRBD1,TGTGCCAGCAGTTACTCGAGACGGACAGGGGGGGATGGCTACACCTTC,CASSYSRRTGGDGYTF
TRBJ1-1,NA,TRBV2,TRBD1,TGTGCCAGCAGCTCTACAGGGGCGGAGAACACTGAAGCTTTCTTT,CASSSTGAENTEAFF
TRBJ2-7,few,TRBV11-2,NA,TGTGCCAGCAGCCCCGCTATCGGGCGGGTAAAGAAAAAGTCCTACGAGCAGTACTTC,CASSPAIGRVKKKSYEQYF
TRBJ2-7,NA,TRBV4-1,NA,TGTGCCAGCAGCCAACCGGGACACTCGTTAATGTATGCGGGCGAGCAGTACTTC,CASSQPGHSLMYAGEQYF
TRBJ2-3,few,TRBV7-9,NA,TGTGCCAGCAGCTTGTGGGCAGATACGCAGTATTTT,CASSLWADTQYF
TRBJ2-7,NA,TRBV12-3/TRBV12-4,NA,TGTGCCAGCAGTTTTGATAGGAGGGCCTACGAGCAGTACTTC,CASSFDRRAYEQYF
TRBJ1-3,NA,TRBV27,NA,TGTGCCAGCAGTCCCCGATGGCAACGCTCTGGAAACACCATATATTTT,CASSPRWQRSGNTIYF
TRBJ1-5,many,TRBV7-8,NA,TGTGCCAGCAGCTTAGGTCGCAGACAGCCCCAGCATTTT,CASSLGRRQPQHF
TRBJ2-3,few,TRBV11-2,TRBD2,TGTGCCAGCAGCACCGGACTAGCGGCTGATACGCAGTATTTT,CASSTGLAADTQYF
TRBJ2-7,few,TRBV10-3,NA,TGTGCCTCGGCAGGGGGGTCGGGGGAGCAGTACTTC,CASAGGSGEQYF
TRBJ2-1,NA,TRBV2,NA,TGTGCCAGCAGTGGTCAGCGGGCATCCAATGAGCAGTTCTTC,CASSGQRASNEQFF
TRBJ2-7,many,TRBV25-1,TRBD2,TGTGCCAGCAGCGCCGGGACTAGCGGTCGCTACGAGCAGTACTTC,CASSAGTSGRYEQYF
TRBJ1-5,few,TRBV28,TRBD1,TGTGCCACCTTAGGCAGGACAGGGGATCAGCCCCAGCATTTT,CATLGRTGDQPQHF
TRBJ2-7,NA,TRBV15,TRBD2,TGTGCCACCAGTTCTGGGACTAGCGGGGGGCGTAGCTCCTACGAGCAGTACTTC,CATSSGTSGGRSSYEQYF
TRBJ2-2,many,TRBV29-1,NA,TGCAGCGCCGTTTTGGGGACATCCAACACCGGGGAGCTGTTTTTT,CSAVLGTSNTGELFF
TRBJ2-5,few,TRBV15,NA,TGTGCCACCAGCAGATACCCCGGGACCACCAAAGAGACCCAGTACTTC,CATSRYPGTTKETQYF
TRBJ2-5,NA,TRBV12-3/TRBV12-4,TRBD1,TGTGCCAGCAGTTTGGCAGGGGGCAAGGGGACCCAGTACTTC,CASSLAGGKGTQYF
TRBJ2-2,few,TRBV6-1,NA,TGTGCCAGCAGTGTCCGGGACCTACACACCGGGGAGCTGTTTTTT,CASSVRDLHTGELFF
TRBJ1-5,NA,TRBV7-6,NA,TGTGCCAGCAGCCCAGGGTCCGGGGGGAATCAGCCCCAGCATTTT,CASSPGSGGNQPQHF
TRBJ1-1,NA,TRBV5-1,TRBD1,TGCGCCAGCAGCCCCCGGGACAGGGCTTCCACTGAAGCTTTCTTT,CASSPRDRASTEAFF
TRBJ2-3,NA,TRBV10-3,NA,TGTGCCATCAGTGATTGGCGGGATAGCACAGATACGCAGTATTTT,CAISDWRDSTDTQYF
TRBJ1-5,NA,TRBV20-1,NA,TGCAGTGCTAGTGCCGGGCTCAGGAGCAGGGAGCCCCAGCATTTT,CSASAGLRSREPQHF
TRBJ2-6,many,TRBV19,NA,TGTGCCAGTAGCCCAGGTGGATTCTCTGGGGCCAACGTCCTGACTTTC,CASSPGGFSGANVLTF
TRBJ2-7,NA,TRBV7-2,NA,TGTGCCAGCAGCCTACCCTTGGAGCGGCATTACGAGCAGTACTTC,CASSLPLERHYEQYF
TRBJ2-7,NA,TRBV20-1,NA,TGCAGTGCTAGAGACCCGGGCAGTTCCCCAGCCTACGAGCAGTACTTC,CSARDPGSSPAYEQYF
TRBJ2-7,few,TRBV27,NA,TGTGCCAGCAGTTTTGGGGGGCGCAACAACGAGCAGTACTTC,CASSFGGRNNEQYF
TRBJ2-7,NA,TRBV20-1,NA,TGCAGTGCTAGGTTAGCGCCCAAACAAGGGGCCTACGAGCAGTACTTC,CSARLAPKQGAYEQYF
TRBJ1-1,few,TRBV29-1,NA,TGCAGCGTTTACCCCGGGACATCTTCCATGAACACTGAAGCTTTCTTT,CSVYPGTSSMNTEAFF
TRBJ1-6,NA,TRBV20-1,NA,TGCAGTGCTACGACAGGAAATTCACCCCTCCACTTT,CSATTGNSPLHF
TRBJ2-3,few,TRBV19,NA,TGTGCCAGTGACGGGGTTGAAACAGATACGCAGTATTTT,CASDGVETDTQYF
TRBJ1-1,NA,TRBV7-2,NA,TGTGCCAGCAGCCCTTCGGAGGTGAACACTGAAGCTTTCTTT,CASSPSEVNTEAFF
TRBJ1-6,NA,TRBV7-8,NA,TGTGCCAGCAGCTTAGGGCAGGGAGGCTATAATTCACCCCTCCACTTT,CASSLGQGGYNSPLHF
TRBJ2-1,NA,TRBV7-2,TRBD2,TGTGCCAGCAGCTTTGGGCTAGCGGGATACTACAATGAGCAGTTCTTC,CASSFGLAGYYNEQFF
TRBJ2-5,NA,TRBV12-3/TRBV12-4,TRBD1,TGTGCCAGCGGTTCCGGGACAGGTCTACAAGAGACCCAGTACTTC,CASGSGTGLQETQYF
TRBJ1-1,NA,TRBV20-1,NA,TGCAGTGCAACAAGCGTAAACACTGAAGCTTTCTTT,CSATSVNTEAFF